This T cell receptor beta chain was sequenced in a study of blood T cell repertoires in COVID-19. Study in general: From the United States, Italy and Spain came samples of acute and convalescent COVID-19.

The V gene end was trimmed by 3 bases and the J gene end by 9 bases; junction bases not matched to a gene: 8. CDR1 is SGHAT and CDR2 is FQNNGV in the germline V gene. The CDR3 spans 15 residues. In the authors' workflow: Amplification of reference gene primers was used by the study to estimate nucleated cell counts. The repertoire was sequenced with immunoSEQ multiplex PCR; TCRdb's copy has only in-frame clones and lacks some. V and J calls and clone size are those listed in that table; D and trimming were worked out from the DNA. The sample gives about 80,000 clones, 78% of which show up once; more than 15% is in the top ten. This clone came up once.

Sample: peripheral blood. The J gene is TRBJ2-1, the V gene TRBV11-2; 10 bases are shared with TRBD2. The sequence was collected from a human donor in a cohort sampled during active COVID-19. CDR3 in amino acids: CASSFKAGGLVEQFF. The CDR3 DNA sequence: TGTGCCAGCAGCTTTAAAGCGGGAGGGCTAGTTGAGCAGTTCTTC.